Below, 22 T cell receptor beta chains from the same sample are listed, as sequenced in a study of early T cells in non-severe SARS-CoV-2 infection. TCRdb analysed the 5' RACE reads with MiXCR anew, one entry per CDR3 protein. The table has tens of thousands of distinct CDR3 sequences, about 10% seen once; the top ten hold 6% to 7%. The sequencing sample was made of whole blood. The receptors originated from an adult who was a healthcare worker with PCR-confirmed SARS-CoV-2 infection or an uninfected control (not recorded which).

V usage is TRBV2 and J usage is TRBJ2-1; possibly TRBD1 or TRBD2 for D (5 bases each). This CDR3 contains 12 residues. CDR1 and CDR2 (germline): SNHLY, FYNNEI. V was cut by 4 bases and J by 8 bases, with 9 bases left in between. Here the CDR3 DNA reads TGTGCCAGCAGTGGAGAGGGGTATGAGCAGTTCTTC. Translated: CASSGEGYEQFF.

This clonotype was observed at least ten times. This rearrangement joins TRBV20-1 to TRBJ2-7; D is possibly TRBD2 (5 bases). This CDR3 is 12 amino acids long. Germline assignment: CDR1 DFQATT and CDR2 SNEGSKA (reference sequence). The V and J ends lost 4 bases and 7 bases respectively, with 14 bases between them. DNA of the CDR3: TGCAGTGCTAAAGCGGACGTCTGGGAGCAGTACTTC. Protein product: CSAKADVWEQYF.

This clonotype was detected only a few times. V gene TRBV12-5 combines with J gene TRBJ2-2; 8 bases align to TRBD2. The CDR3 loop spans 18 amino acids. V lost 0 bases and J lost 6; bases outside the gene matches: 12. CDR1 LGHNT and CDR2 FRNRAP come from the germline V gene. In nucleotides, the CDR3 is TGTGCTAGTGGTTTGGTACTGGTCCAGCGGGGGTGGTCCGGGGAGCTGTTTTTT. This translates into CASGLVLVQRGWSGELFF.

This chain connects TRBV4-1 to TRBJ2-6, with unresolved D. V lost 1 base and J 0 bases, leaving 7 bases between the germline ends. CDR1 and CDR2 from the germline V gene are MGHRA and YSYEKL. This CDR3 is built from 16 residues. The CDR3 protein is CASSQASLSGANVLTF. CDR3 DNA: TGCGCCAGCAGCCAAGCATCGCTCTCTGGGGCCAACGTCCTGACTTTC.

This clonotype has ten or more counts. The rearrangement uses TRBV2 and TRBJ1-1, with TRBD1 identical over 8 bases. The CDR3 has 14 residues. The V and J ends lost 6 bases and 5 bases, in that order; junction bases with no gene match: 8. Germline lookup yields CDR1 SNHLY and CDR2 FYNNEI. CDR3 sequence reads: CASRDRGERTEAFF. The CDR3 DNA sequence: TGTGCCAGCAGAGACAGGGGAGAAAGGACTGAAGCTTTCTTT.

This clonotype has a count of ten or more. The chain carries TRBV6-2 or TRBV6-3 and TRBJ2-7, with 7 positions matching TRBD1. Germline values: CDR1 MNHEY, CDR2 SVGEGT. CDR3 length: 14 amino acids. The J segment lost 3 bases and the V segment lost 5 bases, leaving 7 bases of the junction unmatched. The CDR3 loop is CASSEQGLLYEQYF. As DNA, the CDR3 is TGTGCCAGCAGTGAACAGGGGCTCCTCTACGAGCAGTACTTC.

Many counts were recorded for this clonotype. The genes are TRBV6-1 and TRBJ2-7, with 14 bases identical to TRBD2. Germline-derived CDR1 and CDR2 are MNHNS and SASEGT. The CDR3 has 13 amino acids. The trim removed 8 bases at V and 9 bases at J, leaving 6 bases unmatched. CDR3 in amino acids: CASGDGLAGGQYF. CDR3 DNA sequence: TGTGCCAGCGGGGACGGACTAGCGGGGGGGCAGTACTTC.

This chain links TRBV20-1 with TRBJ2-7; D is unclear. V dropped 5 bases and J dropped 0 bases, with 8 bases sitting between them. The CDR3 loop spans 12 amino acids. The V gene's germline CDR1 is DFQATT and CDR2 SNEGSKA (reference sequence). CDR3 region: CSAVAGSYEQYF. In nucleotides, the CDR3 is TGCAGTGCTGTCGCCGGCTCCTACGAGCAGTACTTC.

This clonotype was found a few times. The chain has TRBV7-2 and TRBJ2-2; a possible D gene is TRBD1 (6 bases). Trimming removed 2 bases from V and 4 bases from J, with 8 bases in between. Germline V lookup: CDR1 SGHTA, CDR2 FQGNSA. This CDR3 contains 14 residues. The DNA for the CDR3 is TGTGCCAGCAGCTTACCAGGGGTCACCGGGGAGCTGTTTTTT. Its translation: CASSLPGVTGELFF.

This rearrangement joins TRBV6-5 to TRBJ2-1, with TRBD2 matching 7 bases. The CDR3 is 13 residues long. The ends lost 6 bases at V and 8 bases at J; junction bases unmatched: 7. Germline V gene sequence: CDR1 MNHEY, CDR2 SVGAGI. DNA for the CDR3: TGTGCCAGCAGCCCGGGACTACCGGATGAGCAGTTCTTC. Translated: CASSPGLPDEQFF.

The chain carries TRBV6-2 or TRBV6-3 and TRBJ1-1; tentatively, D is TRBD1 (5 bases). Germline values: CDR1 MNHEY, CDR2 SVGEGT. V shed 7 bases and J shed 1 base, with 13 bases lying between them. There are 14 residues in the CDR3. The CDR3 DNA reads as TGTGCCAGCACCCCAGGGAGGGGGAACACTGAAGCTTTCTTT. The encoded protein is CASTPGRGNTEAFF.

This clonotype has a count of ten or more. The V gene is TRBV10-2, the J gene TRBJ2-2; unclear D gene. Trimming shortened V by 6 bases and J by 0 bases, and 11 bases separated the two germline ends. In germline, CDR1 is WSHSY, CDR2 SAAADI. The CDR3 totals 15 residues. CDR3 in amino acids: CASSRWPPNTGELFF. CDR3 DNA sequence: TGCGCCAGCAGCCGTTGGCCTCCGAACACCGGGGAGCTGTTTTTT.

This clonotype was seen a few times. The J gene is TRBJ1-1, the V gene TRBV20-1; tentative D call: TRBD1 (5 bases). V was cut by 3 bases and J by 3 bases, with 11 bases left in between. The CDR3 totals 13 residues. Germline V gives CDR1 DFQATT, CDR2 SNEGSKA (reference sequence). The CDR3 protein is CSARGRVDTEAFF. CDR3 bases: TGCAGTGCTAGGGGCAGGGTGGACACTGAAGCTTTCTTT.

This clonotype was counted a few times. The chain uses TRBV12-3 or TRBV12-4 and TRBJ1-2, with D maybe TRBD1 (6 bases). Trimming stripped 5 bases from V and 4 bases from J, with 17 bases between. CDR3 length equals 15 residues. As DNA, the CDR3 is TGTGCCAGCAGTACCCGGGACAAAGCTAGCTATGGCTACACCTTC. It translates to CASSTRDKASYGYTF.

This clonotype was seen a few times. J is TRBJ2-2 and V is TRBV29-1; 10 bases are a match to TRBD1. CDR3 size: 13 residues. In germline, CDR1 is SQVTM, CDR2 ANQGSEA. The V gene end was trimmed by 6 bases and the J gene end by 4 bases; junction bases not matched to a gene: 2. The CDR3 protein is CSVGQGRTGELFF. CDR3 nucleotide sequence: TGCAGCGTGGGACAGGGGCGCACCGGGGAGCTGTTTTTT.

This clonotype appeared a few times. This chain uses TRBV29-1 with TRBJ2-1; possibly TRBD1 for D (6 bases). Germline CDR1 reads SQVTM; CDR2 reads ANQGSEA. The CDR3 covers 12 residues. V was cut by 8 bases and J by 7 bases, with 15 bases left in between. CDR3 sequence: CSTSPTGNEQFF. The CDR3, as DNA: TGCAGCACTTCACCTACAGGGAATGAGCAGTTCTTC.

J is TRBJ1-1 and V is TRBV27, with 7 bases identical to TRBD1. Germline CDR1 MNHEY, CDR2 SMNVEV (reference sequence). This CDR3 has 15 amino acids. After removal of 8 bases from V and 6 bases from J, the junction contained 15 bases not matched to a gene. CDR3 in amino acids: CASRARAEGGPEAFF. The CDR3 DNA is TGTGCCAGCCGTGCCCGGGCCGAAGGGGGCCCTGAAGCTTTCTTT.

The table lists this clonotype with a few counts. In nucleotides, the CDR3 is TGCAGCGTTATTGGCAGCAAGACTAGCACAGATACGCAGTATTTT. Protein product: CSVIGSKTSTDTQYF. This chain links TRBV29-1 with TRBJ2-3; unclear D gene. The V gene's germline CDR1 is SQVTM and CDR2 ANQGSEA. Trimming shortened V by 5 bases and J by 0 bases, and 15 bases separated the two germline ends. This CDR3 is 15 amino acids long.

This clonotype has only a few counts. The J gene is TRBJ1-3, the V gene TRBV7-2; D gene uncertain. CDR1 is SGHTA and CDR2 is FQGNSA in the germline V gene. The V gene lost 5 bases and the J gene lost 4 bases, with 6 bases spanning the gap. CDR3 size: 12 residues. CDR3 coding DNA: TGTGCCAGCAGCCGTGGGGGAAACACCATATATTTT. Its translation is CASSRGGNTIYF.

At least ten counts were recorded for this clonotype. The J gene is TRBJ2-5, the V gene TRBV20-1, with TRBD2 matching over 7 bases. There are 14 residues in the CDR3. Germline V gene data show CDR1 as DFQATT and CDR2 as SNEGSKA (reference sequence). Trimming cost V 5 bases and J 2 bases; bases outside gene matches: 8. The CDR3 DNA is TGCAGTGCTGAGAAGCAAGCGGGGCAAGAGACCCAGTACTTC. This codes for CSAEKQAGQETQYF.

At least ten counts were recorded for this clonotype. The V gene is TRBV11-2, the J gene TRBJ2-7, with TRBD1 as a possible D gene (5 bases). CDR1 SGHAT and CDR2 FQNNGV come from the germline V gene. CDR3 length equals 16 residues. Trimming stripped 2 bases from V and 1 base from J, with 15 bases between. The CDR3 loop reads CASSLMGQGRSYEQYF. Written as DNA, the CDR3 is TGTGCCAGCAGCTTAATGGGCCAGGGCAGGTCCTACGAGCAGTACTTC.

This sequence joins TRBV12-2 and TRBJ1-5; TRBD1 reflects the table's D call only, with no check against the DNA. TRBV12-2 is shown as a pseudogene. This CDR3 is built from 16 residues. Here the CDR3 reads CASRPPGQGFNQPQHF. The CDR3 bases are TGTGCAAGTCGCCCCCCGGGACAGGGGTTCAATCAGCCCCAGCATTTT.